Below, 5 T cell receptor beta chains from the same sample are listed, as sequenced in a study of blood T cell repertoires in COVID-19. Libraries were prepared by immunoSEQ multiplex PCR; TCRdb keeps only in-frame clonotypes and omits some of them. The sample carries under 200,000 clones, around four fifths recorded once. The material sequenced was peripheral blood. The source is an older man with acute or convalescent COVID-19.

CDR3 loop: CAISEPELVQGLNGYTF. For the CDR3, the DNA is TGTGCCATCAGTGAGCCCGAATTAGTGCAGGGATTGAATGGCTACACCTTC. V is TRBV10-3 and J is TRBJ1-2; a weak D match, TRBD1 (5 bases). Germline-derived CDR1 and CDR2 are ENHRY and SYGVKD. CDR3 length: 17 residues. Deletions cut 2 bases from V and 6 bases from J, with 22 bases between.

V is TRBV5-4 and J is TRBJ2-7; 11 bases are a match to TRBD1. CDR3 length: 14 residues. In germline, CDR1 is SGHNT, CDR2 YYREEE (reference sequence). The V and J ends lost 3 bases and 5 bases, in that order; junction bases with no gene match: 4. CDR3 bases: TGTGCCAGCAGCTCTGGACAGGGGGCCCACGAGCAGTACTTC. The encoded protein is CASSSGQGAHEQYF.

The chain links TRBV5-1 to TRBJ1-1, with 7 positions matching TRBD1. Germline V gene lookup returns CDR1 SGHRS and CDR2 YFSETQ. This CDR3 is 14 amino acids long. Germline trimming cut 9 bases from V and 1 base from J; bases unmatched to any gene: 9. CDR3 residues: CATNPGQPNTEAFF. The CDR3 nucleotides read TGCGCCACCAATCCGGGACAGCCGAACACTGAAGCTTTCTTT.

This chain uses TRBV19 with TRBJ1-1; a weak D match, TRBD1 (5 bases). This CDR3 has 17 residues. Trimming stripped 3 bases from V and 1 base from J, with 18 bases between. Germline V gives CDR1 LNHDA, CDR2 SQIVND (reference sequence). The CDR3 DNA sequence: TGTGCCAGTAGTATGTCCAGGGTAGAAGGTTGGAACACTGAAGCTTTCTTT. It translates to CASSMSRVEGWNTEAFF.

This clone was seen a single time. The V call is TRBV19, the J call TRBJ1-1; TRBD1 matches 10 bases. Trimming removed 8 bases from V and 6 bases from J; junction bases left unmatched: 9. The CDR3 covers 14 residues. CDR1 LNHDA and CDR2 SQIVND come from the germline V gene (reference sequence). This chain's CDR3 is CASDRGLGISEAFF. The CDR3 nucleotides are TGTGCCAGTGACAGGGGGCTGGGGATATCTGAAGCTTTCTTT.